This T cell receptor (beta chain) comes out of a study of T cell repertoires in cytomegalovirus infection. Study overall: Recently identified HLA-C-restricted CMV epitopes were used, and well-studied HLA-B-restricted CMV epitopes were used as well. The public TCR beta signatures pointed to both CMV infection and matching HLA type. General study findings and limits: CMV-specific TCR beta clonotypes restricted by HLA-C were the ones dominating the ex vivo response. The cumulative frequency of public TCR beta families identified carriers of CMV plus the relevant HLA.

Trimming pared 8 bases from V and 5 bases from J, leaving 9 bases between. This CDR3 spans 11 amino acids. In germline, CDR1 is MNHNS, CDR2 SASEGT. TCRdb reprocessed the reads via MiXCR and lists one record per CDR3 protein. This sample has fewer than 950,000 distinct CDR3 sequences, with roughly 33% found just once. For this clonotype: Its target is not known.

The chain recombines TRBV6-1 with TRBJ1-1; D unclear. The receptor was derived from a human donor in good health (CMV status not recorded). Some clones in this sample may be carry-over from other donors' samples. The material sequenced was cultured CD8+ T cells from PBMCs, taken from culture after CMV antigen stimulation. The DNA for the CDR3 is TGTGCCAGCCTAGTGGGTACTGAAGCTTTCTTT. Its protein is CASLVGTEAFF.